This is a list of T cell receptor beta chains from one sample in a study of shared clonotypes between healthy human individuals. Profiling relied on immunoSEQ multiplex PCR, and the TCRdb table lists in-frame clones only, not all of them. The table includes about 1 million clones, approximately 76% detected once. The sequenced sample consisted of memory CD4+ T cells sorted from blood. Source of these receptors: a man in his late teens or twenties in good health. The CDR3 runs from the conserved cysteine through the conserved F or W. A D gene is named only where the DNA matches it firmly. For some rows the clone size is stated as once, few or many, or as a class when expanded; others skip it.

NA	NA	TRBV14	TRBJ1-1	CASSRDRSRAFF	TGTGCCAGCAGCAGAGACAGGTCCCGGGCTTTCTTT
TRBD2	NA	TRBV6-6	TRBJ2-1	CASSSLGLAGAYEQFF	TGTGCCAGCAGTTCACTGGGACTAGCGGGGGCATATGAGCAGTTCTTC
TRBD2	NA	TRBV6-1	TRBJ2-1	CASSTGLASNEQFF	TGTGCCAGCAGCACGGGACTAGCGTCCAATGAGCAGTTCTTC
TRBD1	NA	TRBV5-6	TRBJ2-1	CASSLDKGGGYDEQFF	TGTGCCAGCAGCTTGGATAAAGGGGGCGGGTATGATGAGCAGTTCTTC
NA	NA	TRBV7-2	TRBJ2-7	CASSPPGQIYEQYF	TGTGCCAGCAGCCCCCCCGGACAAATCTACGAGCAGTACTTC
NA	NA	TRBV28	TRBJ2-7	CASRTGGQRAYEQYF	TGTGCCAGCAGGACTGGGGGGCAAAGAGCCTACGAGCAGTACTTC
NA	NA	TRBV30	TRBJ2-3	CAWNGRGSTDTQYF	TGTGCCTGGAACGGGCGGGGTAGCACAGATACGCAGTATTTT
NA	NA	TRBV19	TRBJ1-1	CASSIGGTLNTEAFF	TGTGCCAGTAGTATTGGAGGAACCTTGAACACTGAAGCTTTCTTT
NA	NA	TRBV7-2	TRBJ2-3	CASSRGGLGADTQYF	TGTGCCAGCAGTAGAGGGGGGCTAGGAGCAGATACGCAGTATTTT
NA	NA	TRBV27	TRBJ1-1	CASSRVPGMNTEAFF	TGTGCCAGCAGCCGGGTCCCCGGAATGAACACTGAAGCTTTCTTT
NA	NA	TRBV28	TRBJ1-2	CASSLFNYGYTF	TGTGCCAGCAGTCTTTTTAACTATGGCTACACCTTC
NA	NA	TRBV5-1	TRBJ2-1	CASSWTPQFPHSYNEQFF	TGCGCCAGCAGCTGGACGCCACAGTTCCCTCACTCCTACAATGAGCAGTTCTTC
TRBD1	NA	TRBV5-4	TRBJ1-2	CASSLVQGSSYGYTF	TGTGCCAGCAGCCTCGTACAGGGGTCGTCCTATGGCTACACCTTC
NA	NA	TRBV5-1	TRBJ2-7	CASSITGSSDEQYF	TGCGCCAGCAGCATTACCGGGTCCAGCGACGAGCAGTACTTC
TRBD1	few	TRBV7-9	TRBJ1-2	CASSGWDRGYGYTF	TGTGCCAGCAGCGGTTGGGACAGGGGCTATGGCTACACCTTC
TRBD1	NA	TRBV6-5	TRBJ2-3	CASSRQGADTQYF	TGTGCCAGCAGCAGACAGGGGGCAGATACGCAGTATTTT
TRBD2	few	TRBV11-2	TRBJ2-5	CASSSVTSGGETQYF	TGTGCCAGCAGCTCGGTGACTAGCGGGGGAGAGACCCAGTACTTC
NA	once	TRBV14	TRBJ2-7	CASSPDRAYEQYF	TGTGCCAGCAGTCCGGACCGGGCCTACGAGCAGTACTTC
NA	NA	TRBV27	TRBJ2-2	CASSHRPTNTGELFF	TGTGCCAGCAGTCACCGCCCTACGAACACCGGGGAGCTGTTTTTT
NA	NA	TRBV7-2	TRBJ2-3	CASSPPGSRSTDTQYF	TGTGCCAGCAGCCCCCCGGGAAGCCGAAGCACAGATACGCAGTATTTT
NA	few	TRBV10-3	TRBJ1-1	CAISESMALDRREAFF	TGTGCCATCAGTGAGTCGATGGCCCTAGACCGTAGAGAAGCTTTCTTT
NA	NA	TRBV30	TRBJ1-4	CAWGGRGDEKLFF	TGTGCCTGGGGGGGCAGGGGTGACGAAAAACTGTTTTTT
NA	NA	TRBV6-6	TRBJ2-3	CASQRGSTDTQYF	TGTGCCAGCCAAAGGGGAAGCACAGATACGCAGTATTTT
NA	NA	TRBV4-1	TRBJ2-7	CASSRTRDQAYEQYF	TGCGCCAGCAGCCGAACTCGAGACCAAGCCTACGAGCAGTACTTC
NA	NA	TRBV5-5	TRBJ1-6	CASSLSPGLGSPLHF	TGTGCCAGCAGCTTGTCTCCGGGGCTAGGATCACCCCTCCACTTT
NA	once	TRBV7-9	TRBJ1-5	CASSYPGGNQPQHF	TGTGCCAGCAGCTATCCAGGGGGCAATCAGCCCCAGCATTTT
NA	NA	TRBV10-3	TRBJ2-5	CAISRVTREETQYF	TGTGCCATCAGTCGAGTGACTAGGGAGGAGACCCAGTACTTC
TRBD1	many	TRBV18	TRBJ1-2	CASSPPRGQDSFGYTF	TGTGCCAGCTCACCACCCAGGGGGCAAGATTCGTTTGGCTACACCTTC
NA	NA	TRBV4-1	TRBJ1-1	CASSLAAGMANTEAFF	TGCGCCAGCAGCCTGGCCGCAGGGATGGCGAACACTGAAGCTTTCTTT
NA	NA	TRBV6-1	TRBJ2-5	CASLVFLGTQYF	TGTGCCAGCTTGGTTTTTCTCGGGACCCAGTACTTC
NA	NA	TRBV19	TRBJ1-3	CASRSGAQGPSGNTIYF	TGTGCCAGTAGATCGGGGGCGCAGGGGCCCTCTGGAAACACCATATATTTT
NA	once	TRBV11-2	TRBJ2-1	CASSLIHEQFF	TGTGCCAGCAGCTTAATCCATGAGCAGTTCTTC
NA	NA	TRBV20-1	TRBJ2-7	CSARDAYEQYF	TGCAGTGCTAGGGACGCCTACGAGCAGTACTTC
NA	NA	TRBV6-6	TRBJ2-5	CASSEPGQAETQYF	TGTGCCAGCAGCGAACCGGGACAAGCAGAGACCCAGTACTTC
TRBD2	NA	TRBV29-1	TRBJ2-7	CSVTSGGLANPYEQYF	TGCAGCGTGACATCTGGAGGACTAGCGAATCCCTACGAGCAGTACTTC
NA	NA	TRBV9	TRBJ2-5	CASSRSGGAQETQYF	TGTGCCAGCAGCAGGTCCGGAGGGGCCCAAGAGACCCAGTACTTC
NA	few	TRBV7-9	TRBJ2-3	CACGDTQYF	TGTGCCTGCGGAGATACGCAGTATTTT
TRBD1	NA	TRBV27	TRBJ2-3	CASRAGTGLTDTQYF	TGTGCCAGCAGGGCCGGGACAGGGTTAACAGATACGCAGTATTTT
NA	NA	TRBV6-5	TRBJ2-7	CASTNGADFGERYF	TGTGCCAGCACCAACGGGGCGGACTTCGGAGAGCGGTACTTC
TRBD2	NA	TRBV6-6	TRBJ2-2	CASSLERGNTGELFF	TGTGCCAGCAGTTTAGAGCGGGGCAACACCGGGGAGCTGTTTTTT
NA	NA	TRBV28	TRBJ1-3	CASSFLQGISGNTIYF	TGTGCCAGCAGTTTCCTCCAGGGGATCTCTGGAAACACCATATATTTT
TRBD1	NA	TRBV18	TRBJ2-1	CASSPLVTGTGAYNEQFF	TGTGCCAGCTCACCACTTGTAACCGGGACAGGGGCCTACAATGAGCAGTTCTTC
NA	NA	TRBV19	TRBJ1-5	CASSLLGHGNQPQHF	TGTGCCAGTAGTTTACTGGGTCATGGTAATCAGCCCCAGCATTTT
TRBD2	NA	TRBV7-2	TRBJ2-1	CASSRPTGTRSISFNEQFF	TGTGCCAGCAGCCGTCCGACCGGGACTAGGTCCATCTCCTTCAATGAGCAGTTCTTC
TRBD2	few	TRBV6-6	TRBJ2-4	CASSNIAGVGKNIQYF	TGTGCCAGCAGTAATATAGCGGGAGTAGGCAAAAACATTCAGTACTTC
NA	few	TRBV7-9	TRBJ1-5	CASSLAGQPQHF	TGTGCCAGCAGCTTAGCAGGTCAGCCCCAGCATTTT
NA	once	TRBV28	TRBJ2-7	CASSLPGFHEQYF	TGTGCCAGCAGTTTACCGGGATTCCACGAGCAGTACTTC
NA	NA	TRBV30	TRBJ1-1	CAWRGQVAYTEAFF	TGTGCCTGGAGAGGGCAAGTAGCTTACACTGAAGCTTTCTTT
NA	NA	TRBV18	TRBJ2-7	CASSDSGTSPYEQYF	TGTGCCAGCTCAGATTCCGGGACTTCGCCTTACGAGCAGTACTTC
NA	NA	TRBV7-2	TRBJ1-2	CASSRDTGIRTF	TGTGCCAGCAGCCGGGACACGGGGATCCGCACCTTC
NA	NA	TRBV6-1	TRBJ1-2	CASSAGFYGYTF	TGTGCCAGCAGTGCAGGGTTCTACGGCTACACCTTC